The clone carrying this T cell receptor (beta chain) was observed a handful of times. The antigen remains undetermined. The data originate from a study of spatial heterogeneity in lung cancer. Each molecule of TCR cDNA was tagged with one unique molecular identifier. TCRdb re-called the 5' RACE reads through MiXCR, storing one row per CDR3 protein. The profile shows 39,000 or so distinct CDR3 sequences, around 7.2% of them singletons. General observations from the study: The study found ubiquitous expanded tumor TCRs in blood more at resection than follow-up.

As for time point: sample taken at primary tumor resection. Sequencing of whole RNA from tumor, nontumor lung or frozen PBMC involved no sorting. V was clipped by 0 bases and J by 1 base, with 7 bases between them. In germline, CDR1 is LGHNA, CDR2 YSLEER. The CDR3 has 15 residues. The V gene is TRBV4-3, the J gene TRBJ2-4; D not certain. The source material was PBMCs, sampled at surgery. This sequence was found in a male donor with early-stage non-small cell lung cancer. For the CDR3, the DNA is TGCGCCAGCAGCCAAGATCGGCTGGCCAAAAACATTCAGTACTTC. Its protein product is CASSQDRLAKNIQYF.